This TCR beta chain was documented in a study of blood T cells in healthy people across ages. Study in general: For every two T cells, template switching captured about one barcoded beta molecule.

Through a sample-barcoded 5' primer and a J-beta primer mix, a second PCR was run for roughly 6 to 11 cycles. One entry per CDR3 protein, called by TCRdb with MiXCR from the 5' RACE reads. Of roughly 1,800,000 distinct CDR3 sequences detected, roughly 50% appear once; the ten largest clones hold 2% to 2.5%. This clonotype was observed a handful of times. Each donor's blood draw was approximately 10 milliliters of peripheral blood. Germline-derived CDR1 and CDR2 are DFQATT and SNEGSKA (reference sequence). V lost 6 bases to trimming and J lost 3 bases, with 18 bases between them. The CDR3 contains 14 residues.

This TCR was sampled from a woman between 40 and 50 years old in good health. The sample consisted of blood. The rearrangement links TRBV20-1 to TRBJ2-7, with D perhaps TRBD2 (6 bases). DNA of the CDR3: TGCAGTGCCCAAGTGTGGGGACTGCGCTACGAGCAGTACTTC. Amino acids: CSAQVWGLRYEQYF.